The rows below give T cell receptor beta chains drawn from one sample of a study of graft-versus-host responses after intestinal transplantation. Here immunoSEQ multiplex PCR was the method, and the copy in TCRdb shows in-frame clones only, minus some. Seen here are 14,000 or so clones, 77% observed once, and the top ten hold less than 5%. The material was ileum tissue, obtained roughly 26 days after intestinal transplant. The receptor source for this set is a human patient who received an intestinal transplant, so some T cells may come from the graft donor. Both conserved end residues are part of each CDR3. The order of the fields is D gene, J gene, clone size, V gene, CDR3 protein, CDR3 DNA. The D gene is left open where the match is weak. The listing skips clone size in some rows; elsewhere it reads once, few, many or a size class.

TRBD2 | TRBJ2-4 | - | TRBV6-6 | CASSSPGTSKNIQYF | TGTGCCAGCAGTTCCCCCGGGACTAGCAAAAACATTCAGTACTTC
- | TRBJ1-5 | once | TRBV7-2 | CASSLRGNQPQHF | TGTGCCAGCAGCTTAAGGGGGAATCAGCCCCAGCATTTT
- | TRBJ1-5 | - | TRBV6-1 | CASSEGVNQPQHF | TGTGCCAGCAGTGAAGGAGTCAATCAGCCCCAGCATTTT
- | TRBJ1-2 | - | TRBV19 | CASSRAGQSGYGYTF | TGTGCCAGTAGCAGGGCCGGGCAATCGGGCTATGGCTACACCTTC
TRBD1 | TRBJ1-2 | - | TRBV28 | CASSPHLTGANYGYTF | TGTGCCAGCAGTCCTCACCTAACAGGGGCGAACTATGGCTACACCTTC
- | TRBJ2-5 | once | TRBV28 | CASLEPGEETQYF | TGTGCCAGCCTAGAACCGGGGGAGGAGACCCAGTACTTC
TRBD1 | TRBJ2-2 | - | TRBV5-1 | CASSPNRGHTGELFF | TGCGCCAGCAGCCCAAACAGGGGGCATACCGGGGAGCTGTTTTTT
- | TRBJ1-5 | - | TRBV6-1 | CASSEYKHQGNQPQHF | TGTGCCAGCAGTGAATATAAACACCAGGGCAATCAGCCCCAGCATTTT
TRBD1 | TRBJ1-2 | few | TRBV11-2 | CASSLDGTGGGYTF | TGTGCCAGCAGCTTAGATGGGACAGGGGGCGGCTACACCTTC
- | TRBJ2-3 | - | TRBV19 | CASTKDWSNTDTQYF | TGTGCCAGCACTAAGGACTGGTCGAACACAGATACGCAGTATTTT
TRBD1 | TRBJ2-4 | - | TRBV6-6 | CASKQGAKNIQYF | TGTGCCAGCAAACAGGGGGCCAAAAACATTCAGTACTTC
TRBD2 | TRBJ2-1 | - | TRBV2 | CASSPDRGAGGTNEQFF | TGTGCCAGCAGTCCCGACCGCGGCGCGGGGGGTACAAATGAGCAGTTCTTC
TRBD2 | TRBJ2-5 | - | TRBV6-4 | CASSESGTSETQYF | TGTGCCAGCAGTGAGTCCGGGACTAGTGAGACCCAGTACTTC
- | TRBJ1-1 | - | TRBV19 | CASSIIWAGNTEAFF | TGTGCCAGTAGTATAATTTGGGCGGGGAACACTGAAGCTTTCTTT
- | TRBJ2-1 | - | TRBV2 | CASSELRLDYNEQFF | TGTGCCAGCAGTGAACTCCGACTAGACTACAATGAGCAGTTCTTC
- | TRBJ1-1 | few | TRBV19 | CASSIFGTNNEAFF | TGTGCCAGTAGTATTTTCGGGACAAATAATGAAGCTTTCTTT
- | TRBJ2-1 | - | TRBV9 | CASSVRGSYNEQFF | TGTGCCAGCAGCGTTCGGGGATCCTACAATGAGCAGTTCTTC
- | TRBJ2-1 | - | TRBV6-5 | CASSYVLGAEQFF | TGTGCCAGCAGTTACGTACTGGGGGCTGAGCAGTTCTTC
- | TRBJ1-2 | - | TRBV28 | CASSWADNYGYTF | TGTGCCAGCAGTTGGGCAGATAACTATGGCTACACCTTC
- | TRBJ2-1 | - | TRBV7-2 | CASSLESGNEQFF | TGTGCCAGCAGCTTAGAGTCGGGGAATGAGCAGTTCTTC
- | TRBJ1-1 | - | TRBV28 | CASSYPGDTEAFF | TGTGCCAGCTCTTACCCAGGGGACACTGAAGCTTTCTTT
- | TRBJ2-1 | - | TRBV28 | CASSPDSFYNEQFF | TGTGCCAGCAGTCCGGACAGCTTTTACAATGAGCAGTTCTTC
TRBD1 | TRBJ1-2 | - | TRBV6-4 | CASSPQGNYGYTF | TGTGCCAGCAGTCCACAGGGGAACTATGGCTACACCTTC
TRBD2 | TRBJ2-3 | - | TRBV6-6 | CASSSGGGARTDTQYF | TGTGCCAGCAGTTCTGGCGGGGGGGCCCGCACAGATACGCAGTATTTT
TRBD2 | TRBJ2-3 | few | TRBV28 | CASRTSGNTDTQYF | TGTGCCAGCAGGACTAGCGGGAACACAGATACGCAGTATTTT
- | TRBJ2-2 | - | TRBV5-5 | CASSAGLLTGELFF | TGTGCCAGCAGCGCCGGACTTTTAACCGGGGAGCTGTTTTTT
TRBD2 | TRBJ2-1 | - | TRBV5-5 | CATAAGTSLSGEQFF | TGTGCCACCGCAGCCGGGACTAGCTTATCTGGTGAGCAGTTCTTC